These 9 T cell receptor beta chains were all obtained from the same sample, sequenced in a study of blood T cell repertoires in COVID-19 (dated by TCRdb to the early 2020s). The library was prepared using the immunoSEQ multiplex PCR assay. The immuneACCESS repertoire file appears here via TCRdb, limited to in-frame rearrangements. These files lack a portion of the clones; in checked studies, under half of the deficit traces to unresolved V genes, and the cause of the others is not known. The sample includes some 78,000 clones, with 86% observed a single time. 4.5% to 6% of the sample lies in the top ten. Material for sequencing was peripheral blood. These receptors all stem from a man aged 50 or older with active or convalescent COVID-19.

The gene calls are TRBV24-1 and TRBJ2-2; TRBD1 agrees at 8 bases. CDR1 and CDR2 (germline): KGHDR, SFDVKD. The junction had 8 bases not matched to a gene; V was cut back by 5 bases and J by 1 base. The CDR3 length is 17 residues. For the CDR3, the DNA is TGTGCCACCAGTGGGGGCACCGGGACAGGGAACACCGGGGAGCTGTTTTTT. Translated: CATSGGTGTGNTGELFF.

The rearrangement uses TRBV12-3 or TRBV12-4 and TRBJ1-1, with D perhaps matching TRBD1 (5 bases). Trimming removed 6 bases from V and 5 bases from J, with 10 bases in between. This CDR3 has 12 amino acids. The CDR3 loop reads CASRFGGTEAFF. CDR3 nucleotides: TGTGCCAGCAGATTTGGGGGGACTGAAGCTTTCTTT.

V usage is TRBV10-3 and J usage is TRBJ2-2; 9 bases align to TRBD2. The germline CDR1 and CDR2 sequences are ENHRY and SYGVKD. The CDR3 has 16 amino acids. V lost 2 bases, J lost 1 base, and 2 bases stayed unmatched. The CDR3 is CAISEAGGRNTGELFF. In nucleotides, the CDR3 is TGTGCCATCAGTGAGGCGGGGGGGCGGAACACCGGGGAGCTGTTTTTT.

The rearrangement uses TRBV6-4 and TRBJ1-5; a weak D match, TRBD1 (5 bases). CDR3 length equals 15 residues. CDR1 MRHNA and CDR2 SNTAGT come from the germline V gene. Trimming cost V 8 bases and J 3 bases, with 17 bases left between them. In nucleotides, the CDR3 is TGTGCCAGCTCCGCGGGGGGGGGTTACAATCAGCCCCAGCATTTT. Translated, it gives CASSAGGGYNQPQHF.

This clone was detected once. CDR3 bases: TGTGCCAGTAGAGGACAGGGGACCACCGGGGAGCTGTTTTTT. It encodes CASRGQGTTGELFF. The V call is TRBV19, the J call TRBJ2-2, with 9 bases that match TRBD1. The V gene end was trimmed by 6 bases and the J gene end by 4 bases; junction bases not matched to a gene: 3. The CDR3 is 14 amino acids. Germline CDR1 and CDR2: LNHDA and SQIVND (reference sequence).

CDR3 amino acids: CASSSGPSVQGYTF. CDR3 DNA: TGTGCCAGCAGCTCGGGTCCCTCTGTTCAGGGCTACACCTTC. The rearrangement joins TRBV7-2 to TRBJ1-2, with D hard to call. Germline lookup yields CDR1 SGHTA and CDR2 FQGNSA. The CDR3 is 14 residues long. The V gene lost 4 bases and the J gene lost 8 bases, with 17 bases spanning the gap.

The rearrangement uses TRBV14 and TRBJ2-1; 10 bases align to TRBD2. The CDR3 runs 14 residues. Germline CDR1 SGHDN, CDR2 FVKESK. The junction had 1 base not matched to a gene; V was cut back by 4 bases and J by 4 bases. This CDR3 is CASSRTSGYNEQFF. The CDR3 region has the DNA TGTGCCAGCAGCCGGACTAGCGGTTACAATGAGCAGTTCTTC.

This chain joins TRBV4-1 and TRBJ1-3; tentatively, D is TRBD1 (6 bases). With 1 base removed from V and 0 bases from J, the gap between germline ends came to 10 bases. This CDR3 is 16 amino acids long. In germline, CDR1 is MGHRA, CDR2 YSYEKL. This chain's CDR3 is CASSQAQGFSGNTIYF. CDR3 bases: TGCGCCAGCAGCCAAGCACAGGGCTTCTCTGGAAACACCATATATTTT.

The CDR3 spells CATSRDHSLNEQFF. The CDR3 nucleotides are TGTGCCACCAGCAGAGATCACAGTCTCAATGAGCAGTTCTTC. The V call is TRBV15, the J call TRBJ2-1; D call uncertain. The CDR3 has 14 amino acids. V dropped 0 bases and J dropped 6 bases, with 9 bases sitting between them. Looked up from germline, CDR1 is LNHNV and CDR2 is YYDKDF (reference sequence).